This T cell receptor (beta chain) was sequenced during a study of CD8+ T cells in alopecia areata. As for the study in general: The share of scalp area affected provided the severity score for treated patients.

As to this clone: Its antigen is unknown.

Treatment given: oral pan-JAK inhibitor, 5-10 mg twice daily. The sequencing template was cDNA reverse transcribed from extracted RNA. Clones were sequenced by immunoSEQ multiplex PCR, and TCRdb holds only the in-frame ones, with some missing. The sample contains roughly 180,000 clones, around 49% of which appear only once. Notes on the study in general: Researchers reported that TCR sharing among patients proved less clear than in mice, possibly HLA-linked. Tofacitinib delivered significant drops in scalp clonality and in expanded CD8+ clones among the top 100.

The V and J ends lost 7 bases and 1 base respectively, with 10 bases between them. Per germline, CDR1 SGHVS and CDR2 FQNEAQ. CDR3 length: 13 amino acids. The specimen was CD8+ T cells sorted from blood, collected around week 53, from a patient treated with tofacitinib. This chain links TRBV7-8 with TRBJ1-1; D is uncertain. This TCR was sampled from a human donor with alopecia areata. CDR3 coding DNA: TGTGCCAGCAAGGGAGGGAGGAACACTGAAGCTTTCTTT. Protein: CASKGGRNTEAFF.